This record looks at one T cell receptor (beta chain) sequence and its context. No antigen is known for it. There are no base qualities to consult, and no much larger clone falls within one base. These data are taken from a study of blood T cell repertoires in COVID-19 (dated by TCRdb to 2020 to 2022). Notes on the research overall: Samples from collaborators originated in the United States, Italy and Spain and spanned both the acute and convalescent phases of COVID-19. The dataset comprised deeply sampled blood TCRbeta repertoires from subjects exposed to, actively infected with, or recovered from COVID-19. Where HLA class I and class II types were available, the types were taken from metadata supplied by the sample provider, not from assay-based typing. The material from the prospective study consisted of cDNA or gDNA derived from T cells, B-cell-depleted T cells, or PBMCs. A de-identified subject ID, COVID-19 status, age in years and sex were almost always included in the sample metadata. The repertoires were released in a freely available public database meant as a resource for research on the immune response to SARS-CoV-2. The samples were drawn from two sources: the first 160 participants of the ongoing ImmuneRACE study, and over 950 subjects contributed by 6 global collaborators. Overall study results and their limits: The quantity of clinical and demographic metadata differed by source and by participant and was supplied without curation.

V is shortened by 3 bases, J by 4 bases, and the region joining them spans 9 bases. Looking up the germline V gene yields CDR1 SNHLY and CDR2 FYNNEI. The CDR3 runs 13 residues from the cysteine to the phenylalanine. Only CDR3 DNA is held: 39 bases, read in frame from base 1. Collaborating institutions collected whole blood in K2EDTA tubes following their own protocols. For TCRbeta analysis, collaborator samples were shipped as frozen whole blood, as isolated PBMCs, or as DNA extracted from either sample type. TCRbeta CDR3 regions were amplified from genomic DNA using the immunoSEQ Assay, a bias-controlled multiplex PCR. Per the authors' processing: The number of nucleated cells in each sample was estimated from the amplification of reference gene primers within the assay. Sequence reads were collapsed and filtered to measure the absolute abundance of every unique TCRbeta CDR3 rearrangement. For each sample, productive Simpson clonality was calculated by taking the square root of Simpson's diversity index across productive rearrangements. TCRdb mirrors the immuneACCESS table, restricted to in-frame sequences. Some clones are absent from its copies; in checked studies, under half trace to an unresolved V gene, and the reason for the others is unknown. V and J calls and clone size are given by that table; D and trimming were obtained from the DNA. This sample has some 150,000 clones in its table, and more than 80% of those were observed once. The ten largest clones capture 5% to 7.5% of the sample.

Sequencing was done on a sample of peripheral blood. The origin of this receptor is a human donor in a cohort sampled during active COVID-19. The sequence links TRBV2 to TRBJ1-2, with an unclear D gene assignment. DNA sequence: TGTGCCAGCAGTGAGGTCAGGCTCTATGGCTACACCTTC. Its protein is CASSEVRLYGYTF.